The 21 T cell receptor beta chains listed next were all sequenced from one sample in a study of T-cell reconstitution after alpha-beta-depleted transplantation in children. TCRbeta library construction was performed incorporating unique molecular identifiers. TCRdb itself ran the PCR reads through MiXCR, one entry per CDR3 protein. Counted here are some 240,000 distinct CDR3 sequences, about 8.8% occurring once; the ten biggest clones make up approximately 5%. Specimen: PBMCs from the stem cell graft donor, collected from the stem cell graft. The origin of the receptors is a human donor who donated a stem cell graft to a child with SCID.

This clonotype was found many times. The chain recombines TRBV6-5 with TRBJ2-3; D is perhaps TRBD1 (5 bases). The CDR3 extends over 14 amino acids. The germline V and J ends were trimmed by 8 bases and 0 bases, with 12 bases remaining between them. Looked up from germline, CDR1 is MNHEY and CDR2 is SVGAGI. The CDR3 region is CASRTDTSTDTQYF. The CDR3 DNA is TGTGCCAGCCGGACGGACACTAGCACAGATACGCAGTATTTT.

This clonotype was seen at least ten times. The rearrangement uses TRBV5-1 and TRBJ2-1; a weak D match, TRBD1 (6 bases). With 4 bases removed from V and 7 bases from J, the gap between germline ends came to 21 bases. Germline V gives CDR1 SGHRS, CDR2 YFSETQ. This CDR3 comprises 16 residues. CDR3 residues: CASSQERQASGNEQFF. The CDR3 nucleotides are TGCGCCAGCAGCCAGGAACGACAGGCCTCCGGGAATGAGCAGTTCTTC.

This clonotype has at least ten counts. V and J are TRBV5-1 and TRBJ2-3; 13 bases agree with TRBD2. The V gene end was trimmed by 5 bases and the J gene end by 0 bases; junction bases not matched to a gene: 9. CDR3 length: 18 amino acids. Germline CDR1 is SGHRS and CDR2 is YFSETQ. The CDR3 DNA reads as TGCGCCAGCAGTCTCGGGACTAGCGGGGCAACTAGCACAGATACGCAGTATTTT. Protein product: CASSLGTSGATSTDTQYF. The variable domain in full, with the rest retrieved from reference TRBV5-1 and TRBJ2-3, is KAGVTQTPRYLIKTRGQQVTLSCSPISGHRSVSWYQQTPGQGLQFLFEYFSETQRNKGNFPGRFSGRQFSNSRSEMNVSTLELGDSALYLCASSLGTSGATSTDTQYFGPGTRLTVL.

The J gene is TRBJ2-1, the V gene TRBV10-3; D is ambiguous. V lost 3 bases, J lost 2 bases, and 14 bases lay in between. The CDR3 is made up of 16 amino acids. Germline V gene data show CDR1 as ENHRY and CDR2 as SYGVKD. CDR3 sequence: CAISDVDMNPYNEQFF. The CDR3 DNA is TGTGCCATCAGTGATGTCGACATGAACCCCTACAATGAGCAGTTCTTC.

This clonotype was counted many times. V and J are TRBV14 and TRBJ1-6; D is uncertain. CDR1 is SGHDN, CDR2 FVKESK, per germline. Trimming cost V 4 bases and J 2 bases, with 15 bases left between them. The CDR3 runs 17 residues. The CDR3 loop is CASSPPVGSPYNSPLHF. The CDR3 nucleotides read TGTGCCAGCAGCCCACCCGTGGGGTCCCCCTATAATTCACCCCTCCACTTT.

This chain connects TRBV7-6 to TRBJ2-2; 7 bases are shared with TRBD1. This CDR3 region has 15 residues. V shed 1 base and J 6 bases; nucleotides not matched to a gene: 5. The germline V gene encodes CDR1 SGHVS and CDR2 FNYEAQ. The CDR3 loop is CASSLGDSPAGELFF. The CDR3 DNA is TGTGCCAGCAGCTTAGGGGACAGCCCCGCCGGGGAGCTGTTTTTT.

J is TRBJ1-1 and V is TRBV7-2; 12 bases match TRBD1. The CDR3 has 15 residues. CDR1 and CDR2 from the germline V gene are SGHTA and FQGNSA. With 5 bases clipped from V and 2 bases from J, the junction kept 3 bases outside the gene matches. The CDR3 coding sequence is TGTGCCAGCAGCCCAGGGACAGGGGGCAACACTGAAGCTTTCTTT. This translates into CASSPGTGGNTEAFF.

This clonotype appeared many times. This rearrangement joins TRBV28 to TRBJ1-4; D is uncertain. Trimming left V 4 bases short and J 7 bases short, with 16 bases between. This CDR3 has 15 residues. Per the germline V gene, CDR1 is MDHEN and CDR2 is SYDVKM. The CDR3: CASSSRSGRGEKLFF. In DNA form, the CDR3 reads TGTGCCAGCAGTTCAAGATCCGGACGGGGTGAAAAACTGTTTTTT.

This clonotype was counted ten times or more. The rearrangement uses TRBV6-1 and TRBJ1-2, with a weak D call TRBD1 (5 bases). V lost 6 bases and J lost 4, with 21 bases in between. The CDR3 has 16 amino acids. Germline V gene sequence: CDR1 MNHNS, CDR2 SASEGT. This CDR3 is CASRRDGHRQFYGYTF. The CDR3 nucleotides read TGTGCCAGCAGGCGCGACGGACACCGCCAATTCTATGGCTACACCTTC.

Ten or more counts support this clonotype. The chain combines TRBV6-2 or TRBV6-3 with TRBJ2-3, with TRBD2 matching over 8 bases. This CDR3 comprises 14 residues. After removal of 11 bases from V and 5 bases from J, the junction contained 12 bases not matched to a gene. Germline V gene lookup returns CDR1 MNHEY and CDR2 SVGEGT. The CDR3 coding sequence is TGTGCCGGTGGCCGGGGGGGAGTTGGAGATACGCAGTATTTT. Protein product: CAGGRGGVGDTQYF.

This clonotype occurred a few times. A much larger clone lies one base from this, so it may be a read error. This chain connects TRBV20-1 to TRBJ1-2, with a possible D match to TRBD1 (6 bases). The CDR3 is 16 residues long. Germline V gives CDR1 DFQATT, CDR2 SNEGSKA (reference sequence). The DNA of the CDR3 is TGCTGTGCTAGAGTCGCCCCGATGGGGGCATGGTATGGCTACACCTTC. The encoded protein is CCARVAPMGAWYGYTF.

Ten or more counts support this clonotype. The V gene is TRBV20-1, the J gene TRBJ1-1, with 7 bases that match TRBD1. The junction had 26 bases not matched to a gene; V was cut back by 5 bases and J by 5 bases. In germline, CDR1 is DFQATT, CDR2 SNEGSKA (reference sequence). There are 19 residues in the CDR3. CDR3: CSAPDNRGAGGGLGTEAFF. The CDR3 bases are TGCAGTGCTCCCGATAATAGGGGGGCAGGGGGAGGGCTGGGGACTGAAGCTTTCTTT.

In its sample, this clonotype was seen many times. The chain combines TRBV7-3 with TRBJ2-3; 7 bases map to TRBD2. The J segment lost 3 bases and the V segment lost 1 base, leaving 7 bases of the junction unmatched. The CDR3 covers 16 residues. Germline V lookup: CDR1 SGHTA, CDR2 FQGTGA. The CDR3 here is CASSLMGGSGTDTQYF. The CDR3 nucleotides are TGTGCCAGCAGCTTAATGGGGGGGTCTGGGACAGATACGCAGTATTTT. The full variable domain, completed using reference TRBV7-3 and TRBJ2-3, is GAGVSQTPSNKVTEKGKYVELRCDPISGHTALYWYRQSLGQGPEFLIYFQGTGAADDSGLPNDRFFAVRPEGSVSTLKIQRTERGDSAVYLCASSLMGGSGTDTQYFGPGTRLTVL.

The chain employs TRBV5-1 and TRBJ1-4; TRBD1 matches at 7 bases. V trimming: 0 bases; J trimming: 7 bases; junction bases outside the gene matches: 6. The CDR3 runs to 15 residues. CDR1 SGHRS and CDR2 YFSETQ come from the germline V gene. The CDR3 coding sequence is TGCGCCAGCAGCTTGGTCGGGACAGTGGTTGAAAAACTGTTTTTT. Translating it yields CASSLVGTVVEKLFF.

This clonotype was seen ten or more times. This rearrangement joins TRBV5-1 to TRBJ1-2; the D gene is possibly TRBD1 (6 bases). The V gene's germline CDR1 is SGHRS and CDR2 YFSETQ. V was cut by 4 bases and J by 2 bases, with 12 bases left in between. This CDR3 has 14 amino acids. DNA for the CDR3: TGCGCCAGCAGCCCCTTTACAGGGAACTATGGCTACACCTTC. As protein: CASSPFTGNYGYTF.

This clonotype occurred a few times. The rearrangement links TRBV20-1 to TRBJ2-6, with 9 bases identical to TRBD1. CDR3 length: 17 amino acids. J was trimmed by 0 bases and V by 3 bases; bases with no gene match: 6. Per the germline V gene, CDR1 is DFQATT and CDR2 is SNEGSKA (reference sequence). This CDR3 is CSARGTGYYSGANVLTF. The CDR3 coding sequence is TGCAGTGCTAGGGGGACAGGGTACTACTCTGGGGCCAACGTCCTGACTTTC.

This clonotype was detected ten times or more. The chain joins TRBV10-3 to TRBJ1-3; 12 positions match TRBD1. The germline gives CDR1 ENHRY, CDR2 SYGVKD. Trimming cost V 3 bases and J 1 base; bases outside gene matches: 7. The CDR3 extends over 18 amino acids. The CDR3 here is CAISEGDRGPNSGNTIYF. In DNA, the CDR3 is TGTGCCATCAGTGAAGGGGACAGGGGGCCTAATTCTGGAAACACCATATATTTT.

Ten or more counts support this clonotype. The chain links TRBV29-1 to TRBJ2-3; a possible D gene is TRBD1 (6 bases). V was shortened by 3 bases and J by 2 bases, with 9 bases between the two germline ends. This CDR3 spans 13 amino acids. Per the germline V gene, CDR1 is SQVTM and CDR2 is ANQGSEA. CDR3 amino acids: CSVDRTATDTQYF. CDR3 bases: TGCAGCGTTGATAGGACAGCCACAGATACGCAGTATTTT.

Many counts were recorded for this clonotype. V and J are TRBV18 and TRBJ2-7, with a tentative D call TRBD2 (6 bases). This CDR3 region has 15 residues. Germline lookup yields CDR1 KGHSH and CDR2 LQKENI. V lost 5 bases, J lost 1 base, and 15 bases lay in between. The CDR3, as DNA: TGTGCCAGCTCATATCAGGGAGGAGGGTCCTACGAGCAGTACTTC. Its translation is CASSYQGGGSYEQYF.

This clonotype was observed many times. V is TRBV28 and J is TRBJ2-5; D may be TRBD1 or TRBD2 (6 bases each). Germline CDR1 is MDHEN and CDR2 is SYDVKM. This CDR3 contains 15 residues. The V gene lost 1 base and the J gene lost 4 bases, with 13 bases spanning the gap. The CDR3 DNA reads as TGTGCCAGCAGTTTATACTCGGGGGCTTTAGAGACCCAGTACTTC. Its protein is CASSLYSGALETQYF.

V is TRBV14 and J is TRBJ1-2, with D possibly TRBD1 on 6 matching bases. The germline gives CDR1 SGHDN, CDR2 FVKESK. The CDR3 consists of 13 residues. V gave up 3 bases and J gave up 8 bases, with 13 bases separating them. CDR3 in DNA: TGTGCCAGCAGCCACTCAGGGGTAGGAGGCTACACCTTC. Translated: CASSHSGVGGYTF.